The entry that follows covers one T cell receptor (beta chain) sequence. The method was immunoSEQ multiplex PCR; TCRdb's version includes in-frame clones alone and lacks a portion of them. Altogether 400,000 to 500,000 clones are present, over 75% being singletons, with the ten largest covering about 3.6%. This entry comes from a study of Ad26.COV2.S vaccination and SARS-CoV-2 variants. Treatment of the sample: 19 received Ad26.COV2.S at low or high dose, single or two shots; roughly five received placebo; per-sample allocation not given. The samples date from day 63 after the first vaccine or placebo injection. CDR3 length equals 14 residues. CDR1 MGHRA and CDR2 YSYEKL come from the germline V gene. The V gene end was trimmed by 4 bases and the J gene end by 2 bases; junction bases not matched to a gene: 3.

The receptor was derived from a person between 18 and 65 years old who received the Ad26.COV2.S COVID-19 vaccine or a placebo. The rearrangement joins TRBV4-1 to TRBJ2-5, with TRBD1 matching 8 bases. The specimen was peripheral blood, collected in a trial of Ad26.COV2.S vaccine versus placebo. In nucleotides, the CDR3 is TGCGCCAGCAGCCCGGGACAGGCACAAGAGACCCAGTACTTC. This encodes CASSPGQAQETQYF.